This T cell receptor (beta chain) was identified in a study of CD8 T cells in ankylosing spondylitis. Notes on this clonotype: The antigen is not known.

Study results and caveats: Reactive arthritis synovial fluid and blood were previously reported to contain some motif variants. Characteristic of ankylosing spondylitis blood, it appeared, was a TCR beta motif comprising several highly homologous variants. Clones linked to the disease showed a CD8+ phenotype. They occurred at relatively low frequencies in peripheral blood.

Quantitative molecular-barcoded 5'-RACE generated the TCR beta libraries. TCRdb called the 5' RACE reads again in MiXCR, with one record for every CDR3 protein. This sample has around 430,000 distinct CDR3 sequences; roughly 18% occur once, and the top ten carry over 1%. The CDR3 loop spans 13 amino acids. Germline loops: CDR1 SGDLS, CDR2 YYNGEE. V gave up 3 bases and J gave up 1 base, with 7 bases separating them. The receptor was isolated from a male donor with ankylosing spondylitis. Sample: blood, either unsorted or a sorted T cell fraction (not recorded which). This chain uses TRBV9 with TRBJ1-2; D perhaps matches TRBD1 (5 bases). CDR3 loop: CASSADINYGYTF. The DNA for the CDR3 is TGTGCCAGCAGCGCGGACATTAACTATGGCTACACCTTC.